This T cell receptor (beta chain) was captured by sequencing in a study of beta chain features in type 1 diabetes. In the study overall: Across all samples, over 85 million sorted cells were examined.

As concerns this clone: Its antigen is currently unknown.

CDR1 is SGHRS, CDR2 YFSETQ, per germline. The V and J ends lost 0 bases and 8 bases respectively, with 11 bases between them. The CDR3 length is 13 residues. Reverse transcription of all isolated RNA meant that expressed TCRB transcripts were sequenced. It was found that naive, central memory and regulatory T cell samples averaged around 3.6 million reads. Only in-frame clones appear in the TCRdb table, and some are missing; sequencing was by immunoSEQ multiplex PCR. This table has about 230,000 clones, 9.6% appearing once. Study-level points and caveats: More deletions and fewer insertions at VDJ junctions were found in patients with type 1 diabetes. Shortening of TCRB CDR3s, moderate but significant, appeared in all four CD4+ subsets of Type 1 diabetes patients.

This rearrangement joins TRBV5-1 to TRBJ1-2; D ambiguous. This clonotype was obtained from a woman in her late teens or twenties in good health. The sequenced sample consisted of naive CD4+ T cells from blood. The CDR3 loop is CASSLGQREGYTF. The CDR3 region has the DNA TGCGCCAGCAGCTTGGGCCAAAGGGAGGGCTACACCTTC.